Listed below are T cell receptor beta chains from one sample, sequenced in a study of blood T cell repertoires in COVID-19. Generated by immunoSEQ multiplex PCR, the TCRdb table keeps only in-frame clones and is missing some. The profile shows roughly 53,000 clones, 80% to 90% of them singletons. The material sequenced was peripheral blood. The receptor set was obtained from a man older than 75 with acute or convalescent COVID-19. The conserved cysteine and the conserved F or W are not part of the CDR3 here.

V: TRBV19
CDR3: ASSPEGGNEQF

V: TRBV7-3
CDR3: ASSLYPRDSMNTEAF

V: TRBV6-5
CDR3: ASSYSGIRQPQH

V: TRBV30
CDR3: AWSTGLNNEKLF

V: TRBV19
CDR3: ASSIGGGDSQKLF

V: TRBV6-5
CDR3: ASSYPGRDYEQY

V: TRBV27
CDR3: ASSLRQGVTEAF

V: TRBV14
CDR3: ASSPWTGEGSYNEQF

V: TRBV11-2
CDR3: ASSGTGTDTQY

V: TRBV6-6
CDR3: ASSQGARAQY

V: TRBV6-1
CDR3: ASSEATGSYQQEF

V: TRBV4-1
CDR3: ASSPGQGMGGNTIY

V: TRBV18
CDR3: ASSPQQGNNEKLF

V: TRBV7-9
CDR3: ASSLARATNEKLF

V: TRBV6-5
CDR3: ASSYRGRNTEAF

V: TRBV11-3
CDR3: ASSRTGQLGSGANVLT

V: TRBV6-5
CDR3: ASSSPGTGKTEAF

V: TRBV29-1
CDR3: SVSSGLAGSEQY

V: TRBV3-1/TRBV3-2
CDR3: ASSPGFHNSPLH

V: TRBV7-8
CDR3: ASTKTGSLNEQF

V: TRBV6-5
CDR3: ASSYDAGPNQPQH

V: TRBV15
CDR3: ATSRDRETQY

V: TRBV7-7
CDR3: ASSPTGGGETQY

V: TRBV7-9
CDR3: ASSFHPTGSPPDTQY

V: TRBV5-1
CDR3: ASSRDRDVNEQF

V: TRBV5-4
CDR3: ASSTGTSGLAKNIQY

V: TRBV6-1
CDR3: ASSDRFGGSYEQY

V: TRBV7-9
CDR3: ASSLGQGPTYEQY

V: TRBV10-2
CDR3: ASSAGGYGYT

V: TRBV7-8
CDR3: ASSLASASGATDTQY

V: TRBV6-2/TRBV6-3
CDR3: ASSTWTGVEQY

V: TRBV7-2
CDR3: ASSSSWGGRNTIY

V: TRBV3-1/TRBV3-2
CDR3: ASSQRQGGETQY

V: TRBV21-1
CDR3: ASSSREVYGYT

V: TRBV7-8
CDR3: ASSLGGQSNQPQH